This TCR beta chain derives from a study of T-cell reconstitution after alpha-beta-depleted transplantation in children. A TCRbeta library incorporating unique molecular identifiers was prepared. TCRdb used MiXCR to reprocess the PCR reads, holding one entry per CDR3 protein. This sample carries some 500,000 distinct CDR3 sequences, around 19% of them seen once, and the ten largest clones take approximately 3%. Sequences were derived from PBMCs from the stem cell graft donor, sampled from the stem cell graft. The TCR originated in a human donor who donated a stem cell graft to a child with acute lymphoblastic leukemia.

The CDR3 loop is CSVVRSYNEQFF. As DNA, the CDR3 is TGCAGCGTTGTGAGGAGCTACAATGAGCAGTTCTTC. The rearrangement links TRBV29-1 to TRBJ2-1; D not certain. Trimming shortened V by 4 bases and J by 3 bases, and 7 bases separated the two germline ends. Germline V CDR1 and CDR2: SQVTM, ANQGSEA. CDR3 length: 12 residues.